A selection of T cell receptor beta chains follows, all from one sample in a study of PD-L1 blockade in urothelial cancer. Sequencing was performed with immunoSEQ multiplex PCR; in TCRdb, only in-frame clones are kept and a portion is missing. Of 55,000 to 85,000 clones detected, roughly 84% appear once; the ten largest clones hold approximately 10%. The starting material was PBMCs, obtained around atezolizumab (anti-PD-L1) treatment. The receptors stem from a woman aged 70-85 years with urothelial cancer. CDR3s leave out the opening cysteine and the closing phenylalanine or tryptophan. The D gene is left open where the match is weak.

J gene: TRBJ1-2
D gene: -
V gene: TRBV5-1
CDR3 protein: ASRQHRSQHGYT

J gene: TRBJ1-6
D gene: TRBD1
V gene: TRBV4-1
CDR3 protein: ASSLGQGAFKTLH

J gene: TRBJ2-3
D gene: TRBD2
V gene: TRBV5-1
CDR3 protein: ASSGGVSTDTQY

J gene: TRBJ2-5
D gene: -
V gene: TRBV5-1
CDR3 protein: ASSLRGLRGQVSQETQY

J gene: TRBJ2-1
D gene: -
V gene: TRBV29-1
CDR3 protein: SVGGQGLLSYNEQF

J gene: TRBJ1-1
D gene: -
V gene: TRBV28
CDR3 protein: ASQEDSGAEAF

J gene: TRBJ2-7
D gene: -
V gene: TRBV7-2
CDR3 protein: ASSSSLYEQY

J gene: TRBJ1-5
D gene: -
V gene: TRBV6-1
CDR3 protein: ASSDRTGFDSSNQPQH

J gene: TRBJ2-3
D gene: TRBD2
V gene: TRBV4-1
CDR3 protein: ASSHGGGLDGTDTQY

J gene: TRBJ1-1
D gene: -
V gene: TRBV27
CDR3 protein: ASSLRGGDWAF

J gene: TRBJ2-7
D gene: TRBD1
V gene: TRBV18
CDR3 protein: ASSLRGQRLYEQY

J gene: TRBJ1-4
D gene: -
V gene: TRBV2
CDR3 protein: ASSEVGGLGEKLF

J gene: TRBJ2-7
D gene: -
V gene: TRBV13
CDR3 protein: ASSHSLGGRPYEQY

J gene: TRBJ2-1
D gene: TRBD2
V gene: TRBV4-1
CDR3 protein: ASSQDLAEAGADNEQF

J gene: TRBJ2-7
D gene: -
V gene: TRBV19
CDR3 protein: ASSMAGQTFYEQY

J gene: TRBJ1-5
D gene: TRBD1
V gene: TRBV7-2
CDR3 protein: ASSRGQGRRQPQH

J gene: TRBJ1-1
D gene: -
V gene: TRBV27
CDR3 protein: ASSAQVGYTEAF

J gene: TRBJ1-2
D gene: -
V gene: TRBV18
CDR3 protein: ASSPPSRIYGYT

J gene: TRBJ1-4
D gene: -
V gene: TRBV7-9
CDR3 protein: ASSLGQGTEKLF

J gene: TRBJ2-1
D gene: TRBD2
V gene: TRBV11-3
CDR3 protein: ASSLGTSSSNEQF

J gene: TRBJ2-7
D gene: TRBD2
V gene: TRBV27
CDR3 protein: ASSLRLAGPYEQY

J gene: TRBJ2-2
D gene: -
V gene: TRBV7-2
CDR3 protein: ASSLFPNTGELF

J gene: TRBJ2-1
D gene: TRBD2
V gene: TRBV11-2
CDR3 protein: ASSLRLAGVYNEQF

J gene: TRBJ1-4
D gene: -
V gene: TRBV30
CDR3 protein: AWSVKTYNEKLF

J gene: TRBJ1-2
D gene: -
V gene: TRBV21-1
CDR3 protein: ASSKGSGAVVNYGYT

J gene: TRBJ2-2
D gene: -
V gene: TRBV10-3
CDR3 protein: AISVSGSNTGELF

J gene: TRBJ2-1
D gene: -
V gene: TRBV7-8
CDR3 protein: ASSLDLADNEQF

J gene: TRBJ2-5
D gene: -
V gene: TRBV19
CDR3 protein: ASSRSRGAGQETQY

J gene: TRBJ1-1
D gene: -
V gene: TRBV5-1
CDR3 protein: ASSFTGGTEAF

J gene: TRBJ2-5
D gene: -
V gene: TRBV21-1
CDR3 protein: ASSNGDSRGTDPTGWGTQY

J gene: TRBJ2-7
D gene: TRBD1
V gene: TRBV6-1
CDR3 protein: ASRAGTDFYEQY

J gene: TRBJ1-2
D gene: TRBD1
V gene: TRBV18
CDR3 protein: ASSPRQGPVNYGYT

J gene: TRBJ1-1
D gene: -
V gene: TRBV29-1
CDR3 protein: SARSNTEAF

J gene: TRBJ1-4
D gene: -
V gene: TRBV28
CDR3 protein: AVGRQEVLNPF

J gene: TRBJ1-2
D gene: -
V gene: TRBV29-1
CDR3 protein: SVEDGGGQTRGEGYT

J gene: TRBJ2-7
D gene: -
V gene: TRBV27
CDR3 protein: ASSSQWGVYEQY

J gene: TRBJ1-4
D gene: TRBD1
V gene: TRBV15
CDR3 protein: ATSRDPGGPTNEKLF

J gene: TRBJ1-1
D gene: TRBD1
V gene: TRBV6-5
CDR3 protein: ASSTDRNLNTEAF

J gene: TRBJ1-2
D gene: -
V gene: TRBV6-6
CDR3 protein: ASSYHSLNYGYT

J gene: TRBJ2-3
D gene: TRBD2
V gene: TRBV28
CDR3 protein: ASSSAWGGDTDTQY

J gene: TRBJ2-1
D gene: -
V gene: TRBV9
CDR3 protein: ASSATESSYNEQF

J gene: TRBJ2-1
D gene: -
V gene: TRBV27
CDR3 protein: ASSLSWTTNEQF

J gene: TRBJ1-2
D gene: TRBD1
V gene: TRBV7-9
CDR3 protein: ASRAQGARNYGYT

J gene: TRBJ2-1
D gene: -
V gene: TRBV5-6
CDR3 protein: ASSWSASLPYNEQF

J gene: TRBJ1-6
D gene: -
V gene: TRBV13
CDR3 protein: ASSFDGRDSPLH

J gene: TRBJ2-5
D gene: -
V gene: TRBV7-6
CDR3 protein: ASSLSRGETQY

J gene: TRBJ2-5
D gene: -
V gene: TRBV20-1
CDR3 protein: SARQETQY

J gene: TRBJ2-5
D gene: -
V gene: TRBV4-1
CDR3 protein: ASSQGQRAGVGSQY

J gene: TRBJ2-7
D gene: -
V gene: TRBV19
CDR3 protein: ASRDGKGFHEQY